This TCR beta chain stems from a study of response to subunit inactivated influenza vaccine. Points from the study as a whole: The authors suggested that few new T cells are recruited per seasonal influenza vaccination.

V lost 5 bases and J lost 0; bases outside the gene matches: 6. The CDR3 runs to 16 residues. CDR1 and CDR2 (germline): SGHTA, FQGNSA. TCRdb used MiXCR to reprocess the RT-PCR reads, holding one entry per CDR3 protein. Here the sample spans about 570,000 distinct CDR3 sequences, approximately 10% being singletons. A remark on this clonotype: Its antigen is not known.

The same data also went into a second study, on T cells expressing NK-cell markers. According to that study: The cDNA for TCR beta came from 5'RACE template switching with UMIs. Sorting was restricted to alpha-beta TCR T cells by an anti-gamma-delta TCR antibody in several experiments.

The sample consisted of PBMCs from blood, taken on the day of vaccination. The clonotype was recovered from a man aged 50 to 60 who received an inactivated influenza vaccine. This rearrangement joins TRBV7-2 to TRBJ1-4; TRBD1 aligns across 7 bases. In nucleotides, the CDR3 is TGTGCCAGCAGCCTTCACAGGGGTGCAACTAATGAAAAACTGTTTTTT. This codes for CASSLHRGATNEKLFF.